This TCR beta chain was profiled in a study of PD-1 blockade in classical Hodgkin lymphoma. Turning to the study itself: Intravenous nivolumab at 3 mg/kg was given to patients every 2 weeks.

Points on this clone: The antigen is unknown.

Using immunoSEQ multiplex PCR, the repertoire was profiled, and TCRdb retains in-frame clones only, with some absent. The table shows some 100,000 clones, with about 89% occurring only once. CDR3 length: 16 amino acids. Trimming at V came to 1 base and at J to 4 bases, leaving 6 bases not matched to a gene. Per the germline V gene, CDR1 is MNHNS and CDR2 is SASEGT. Study results and caveats: TCR diversity at baseline was reported to be reduced in newly diagnosed patients relative to healthy donors. Those patients who began receiving nivolumab less than 1 year after ASCT had lower diversity, and they were excluded. CD4+ TCR diversity rose significantly by C4D1, and CD8+ TCR diversity did not.

All patients relapsed after autologous stem cell transplantation, and brentuximab vedotin exposure varied. The TCR originated in a human donor with classical Hodgkin lymphoma. V usage is TRBV6-1 and J usage is TRBJ2-3; 9 nucleotides agree with TRBD2. Source: peripheral blood mononuclear cells (PBMCs), taken before the second cycle of nivolumab. CDR3 loop: CASSEDAGGRADTQYF. The CDR3 nucleotides read TGTGCCAGCAGTGAAGACGCGGGGGGGCGAGCAGATACGCAGTATTTT.